This is a list of T cell receptor beta chains from one sample in a study of shared clonotypes between healthy human individuals. The repertoire was sequenced with immunoSEQ multiplex PCR; TCRdb's copy has only in-frame clones and lacks some. The sample yields about 1,800,000 clones, about 94% seen once. The sample consisted of naive CD8+ T cells sorted from blood. The receptors shown here come from a man younger than 35 in good health. Each CDR3 is given with its conserved first and last residue. A D gene is named only where the DNA matches it firmly.

j_gene: TRBJ1-6; d_gene: TRBD1; v_gene: TRBV5-6; CDR3aa: CASSGDRVSVNSPLHF; CDR3nt: TGTGCCAGCAGCGGGGACAGGGTGTCCGTTAATTCACCCCTCCACTTT
j_gene: TRBJ2-5; d_gene: -; v_gene: TRBV5-6; CDR3aa: CASSSGVNQETQYF; CDR3nt: TGTGCCAGCAGCTCTGGGGTAAACCAAGAGACCCAGTACTTC
j_gene: TRBJ2-1; d_gene: -; v_gene: TRBV6-5; CDR3aa: CASSIGVVYEQFF; CDR3nt: TGTGCCAGCAGTATCGGAGTCGTCTATGAGCAGTTCTTC
j_gene: TRBJ2-7; d_gene: TRBD1; v_gene: TRBV28; CDR3aa: CASSPWDRVYEQYF; CDR3nt: TGTGCCAGCAGTCCTTGGGACAGGGTATACGAGCAGTACTTC
j_gene: TRBJ2-1; d_gene: -; v_gene: TRBV5-4; CDR3aa: CASSNSDEQFF; CDR3nt: TGTGCCAGCAGCAACAGCGATGAGCAGTTCTTC
j_gene: TRBJ1-2; d_gene: -; v_gene: TRBV4-3; CDR3aa: CASSQVIWDISYGYTF; CDR3nt: TGCGCCAGCAGCCAAGTAATCTGGGATATTTCCTATGGCTACACCTTC
j_gene: TRBJ2-1; d_gene: -; v_gene: TRBV13; CDR3aa: CATLRGSANEQFF; CDR3nt: TGTGCCACCTTACGGGGTTCGGCCAATGAGCAGTTCTTC
j_gene: TRBJ2-7; d_gene: -; v_gene: TRBV10-2; CDR3aa: CASSPGQATYEQYF; CDR3nt: TGCGCCAGCAGTCCGGGACAAGCAACCTACGAGCAGTACTTC
j_gene: TRBJ2-7; d_gene: TRBD2; v_gene: TRBV29-1; CDR3aa: CSVLAGGSSYEQYF; CDR3nt: TGCAGCGTTTTAGCGGGAGGGAGCTCCTACGAGCAGTACTTC
j_gene: TRBJ1-1; d_gene: -; v_gene: TRBV6-5; CDR3aa: CASSLDSYLNTEAFF; CDR3nt: TGTGCCAGCAGTTTAGACAGCTACTTGAACACTGAAGCTTTCTTT
j_gene: TRBJ1-2; d_gene: -; v_gene: TRBV7-9; CDR3aa: CASSSPGRGRDSGYTF; CDR3nt: TGTGCCAGCAGCTCCCCAGGGCGAGGGCGTGACTCTGGCTACACCTTC
j_gene: TRBJ2-1; d_gene: TRBD2; v_gene: TRBV27; CDR3aa: CASATSGRANEQFF; CDR3nt: TGTGCCAGCGCAACTAGCGGGAGGGCCAATGAGCAGTTCTTC
j_gene: TRBJ2-2; d_gene: -; v_gene: TRBV28; CDR3aa: CASSSSPGPTRTEELFF; CDR3nt: TGTGCCAGCAGCTCGTCTCCGGGACCGACCAGGACGGAGGAGCTGTTTTTT
j_gene: TRBJ1-4; d_gene: -; v_gene: TRBV28; CDR3aa: CASSRTAVNEKLFF; CDR3nt: TGTGCCAGCAGTCGGACAGCAGTGAATGAAAAACTGTTTTTT
j_gene: TRBJ1-4; d_gene: -; v_gene: TRBV7-9; CDR3aa: CASSYFSEKLFF; CDR3nt: TGTGCCAGCAGCTATTTCTCCGAAAAACTGTTTTTT
j_gene: TRBJ2-7; d_gene: TRBD2; v_gene: TRBV29-1; CDR3aa: CSVECVTSGRPSYEQYF; CDR3nt: TGCAGCGTTGAATGCGTGACTAGCGGGAGGCCGTCCTACGAGCAGTACTTC
j_gene: TRBJ2-1; d_gene: TRBD2; v_gene: TRBV7-6; CDR3aa: CASSPQAGAPYNEQFF; CDR3nt: TGTGCCAGCAGCCCCCAAGCGGGAGCCCCCTACAATGAGCAGTTCTTC
j_gene: TRBJ2-1; d_gene: -; v_gene: TRBV13; CDR3aa: CASSLGSDEQFF; CDR3nt: TGTGCCAGCAGCTTGGGGTCCGATGAGCAGTTCTTC
j_gene: TRBJ2-7; d_gene: -; v_gene: TRBV7-2; CDR3aa: CASSRPGHLSSYEQYF; CDR3nt: TGTGCCAGCAGCCGACCGGGACACCTTAGCTCCTACGAGCAGTACTTC
j_gene: TRBJ2-7; d_gene: -; v_gene: TRBV7-6; CDR3aa: CASSPRAPTYEQYF; CDR3nt: TGTGCCAGCAGCCCCCGGGCCCCAACCTACGAGCAGTACTTC
j_gene: TRBJ2-1; d_gene: -; v_gene: TRBV29-1; CDR3aa: CSVSLTDNNEQFF; CDR3nt: TGCAGCGTTAGCCTAACAGATAACAATGAGCAGTTCTTC
j_gene: TRBJ2-7; d_gene: -; v_gene: TRBV9; CDR3aa: CASSADGAIVYEQYF; CDR3nt: TGTGCCAGCAGCGCCGACGGGGCGATCGTATACGAGCAGTACTTC
j_gene: TRBJ2-5; d_gene: TRBD1; v_gene: TRBV5-1; CDR3aa: CASSLFGQAETQYF; CDR3nt: TGCGCCAGCAGCTTGTTCGGACAGGCGGAGACCCAGTACTTC
j_gene: TRBJ1-4; d_gene: -; v_gene: TRBV15; CDR3aa: CATSRDREGNDEKLFF; CDR3nt: TGTGCCACCAGCAGAGATAGGGAGGGAAACGATGAAAAACTGTTTTTT
j_gene: TRBJ2-6; d_gene: TRBD1; v_gene: TRBV2; CDR3aa: CATWTGAGANVLTF; CDR3nt: TGTGCCACTTGGACAGGGGCTGGGGCCAACGTCCTGACTTTC
j_gene: TRBJ2-2; d_gene: -; v_gene: TRBV7-6; CDR3aa: CASSLGLLYAGAGELFF; CDR3nt: TGTGCCAGCAGCTTAGGACTATTGTATGCCGGGGCCGGGGAGCTGTTTTTT